The next 6 T cell receptor beta chains were all read from a single sample in a study of shared T cell receptors in the human thymus. Profiling relied on immunoSEQ multiplex PCR, and the TCRdb table lists in-frame clones only, not all of them. The table lists approximately 580,000 clones, around 78% of them singletons. The sample was also reused in another study, on human thymus T cells.

The sequenced material came from thymocytes. The receptors derive from a boy in the first two years of life with a congenital heart defect.

This chain connects TRBV14 to TRBJ2-7, with 10 nucleotides matching TRBD1. V lost 1 base to trimming and J lost 0 bases; unmatched junction nucleotides: 0. In germline, CDR1 is SGHDN, CDR2 FVKESK. This CDR3 comprises 15 residues. The CDR3 nucleotides read TGTGCCAGCAGCCAAGGACAGGGGGCCTCCTACGAGCAGTACTTC. Translating it yields CASSQGQGASYEQYF.

The rearrangement uses TRBV29-1 and TRBJ2-7; D possibly corresponds to TRBD1 (6 bases). Trimming left V 2 bases short and J 5 bases short, with 16 bases between. Germline V gene data show CDR1 as SQVTM and CDR2 as ANQGSEA. The CDR3 has 14 amino acids. The CDR3 sequence is CSVELRAEGDEQYF. CDR3 sequence (DNA): TGCAGCGTTGAACTCCGGGCCGAGGGGGACGAGCAGTACTTC.

The chain couples TRBV29-1 to TRBJ2-6; 8 nucleotides match TRBD1. Trimming removed 0 bases from V and 0 bases from J; junction bases left unmatched: 4. This CDR3 contains 17 residues. Germline V gene lookup returns CDR1 SQVTM and CDR2 ANQGSEA. CDR3 bases: TGCAGCGTTGAAGAGACAGGGGATAACTCTGGGGCCAACGTCCTGACTTTC. Translation: CSVEETGDNSGANVLTF.

The genes are TRBV15 and TRBJ2-7, with 11 bases that match TRBD2. The J segment lost 0 bases and the V segment lost 1 base, leaving 11 bases of the junction unmatched. This CDR3 has 19 residues. CDR1 and CDR2 from the germline V gene are LNHNV and YYDKDF (reference sequence). The CDR3 spells CATSRGSDTSGSSSYEQYF. Written as DNA, the CDR3 is TGTGCCACCAGCAGAGGGTCCGATACTAGCGGGAGTAGCTCCTACGAGCAGTACTTC. Full variable domain (outside the CDR3, taken from reference TRBV15 and TRBJ2-7): DAMVIQNPRYQVTQFGKPVTLSCSQTLNHNVMYWYQQKSSQAPKLLFHYYDKDFNNEADTPDNFQSRRPNTSFCFLDIRSPGLGDTAMYLCATSRGSDTSGSSSYEQYFGPGTRLTVT.

This clone has just a few counts. The genes are TRBV7-3 and TRBJ2-2; possibly TRBD2 for D (7 bases). V lost 2 bases, J lost 3 bases, and 16 bases lay in between. Looked up from germline, CDR1 is SGHTA and CDR2 is FQGTGA. CDR3 size: 17 residues. DNA of the CDR3: TGTGCCAGCAGCTTACTGGGACCGCGGGGGCACACCGGGGAGCTGTTTTTT. It encodes CASSLLGPRGHTGELFF.

The genes are TRBV7-9 and TRBJ2-7; tentatively, D is TRBD2 (6 bases). The length of the CDR3 is 14 residues. Deletions cut 6 bases from V and 2 bases from J, with 14 bases between. The germline CDR1 and CDR2 sequences are SEHNR and FQNEAQ (reference sequence). CDR3 sequence (DNA): TGTGCCAGCAGGGCGCGGGACCCAGCCTACGAGCAGTACTTC. Translated, it gives CASRARDPAYEQYF.